This is a list of T cell receptor beta chains from one sample in a study of shared clonotypes between healthy human individuals. Clones were read by immunoSEQ multiplex PCR, and TCRdb kept only the in-frame ones, dropping some. The sample has roughly 1,100,000 clones, around 76% seen once. Sequenced sample: memory CD4+ T cells sorted from blood. These receptors were obtained from a man aged 18 to 30 in good health. CDR3s include the opening cysteine and the closing phenylalanine or tryptophan. D genes are given only for firm matches. Size tells how often a clone was seen (once, few, many) or the class of an expanded clone, and some rows leave it out.

J gene: TRBJ1-2
D gene: TRBD1
clone size: -
V gene: TRBV6-1
CDR3 DNA: TGTGCCAGCAGTGCTTGGACAGGGCCGTTGAGTGGCTACACCTTC
CDR3 protein: CASSAWTGPLSGYTF

J gene: TRBJ2-1
D gene: -
clone size: -
V gene: TRBV10-3
CDR3 DNA: TGTGCCATCGGCGGTTCGATGGGCAATGAGCAGTTCTTC
CDR3 protein: CAIGGSMGNEQFF

J gene: TRBJ1-1
D gene: -
clone size: -
V gene: TRBV5-1
CDR3 DNA: TGCGCCAGCAGCGCGGGACCCGGGGGCACTGAAGCTTTCTTT
CDR3 protein: CASSAGPGGTEAFF

J gene: TRBJ2-3
D gene: TRBD2
clone size: many
V gene: TRBV28
CDR3 DNA: TGTGCCAGCAGTGATAGCGGGAGGACCTTTCTGGATACGCAGTATTTT
CDR3 protein: CASSDSGRTFLDTQYF

J gene: TRBJ2-5
D gene: -
clone size: -
V gene: TRBV7-2
CDR3 DNA: TGTGCCAGCAGCCCCCAGAGACAGGCACAAGAGACCCAGTACTTC
CDR3 protein: CASSPQRQAQETQYF

J gene: TRBJ2-5
D gene: TRBD2
clone size: once
V gene: TRBV2
CDR3 DNA: TGTGCCAGCAATAAGGCAGGGACTAGATTGTCTGGAGAGACCCAGTACTTC
CDR3 protein: CASNKAGTRLSGETQYF

J gene: TRBJ2-2
D gene: TRBD1
clone size: -
V gene: TRBV5-1
CDR3 DNA: TGCGCCAGCAGCCCGGGGACAGTTGCCCCCGGGGAGCTGTTTTTT
CDR3 protein: CASSPGTVAPGELFF

J gene: TRBJ1-5
D gene: -
clone size: -
V gene: TRBV2
CDR3 DNA: TGTGCCAGCAGCGACCTGACAGATAACAATCAGCCCCAGCATTTT
CDR3 protein: CASSDLTDNNQPQHF

J gene: TRBJ1-2
D gene: -
clone size: -
V gene: TRBV19
CDR3 DNA: TGTGCCAGTAGTATCGGAGTTAACTATGGCTACACCTTC
CDR3 protein: CASSIGVNYGYTF

J gene: TRBJ2-7
D gene: -
clone size: once
V gene: TRBV5-4
CDR3 DNA: TGTGCCAGCAGCCTACAGGGACCCTACGAGCAGTACTTC
CDR3 protein: CASSLQGPYEQYF

J gene: TRBJ1-1
D gene: -
clone size: -
V gene: TRBV10-2
CDR3 DNA: TGCGCCATCACCCCGGGGGGGATGAACACTGAAGCTTTCTTT
CDR3 protein: CAITPGGMNTEAFF

J gene: TRBJ1-4
D gene: TRBD1
clone size: -
V gene: TRBV29-1
CDR3 DNA: TGCAGCGTACCGGGACAGGGGTCCTATGGTGAAAAACTGTTTTTT
CDR3 protein: CSVPGQGSYGEKLFF

J gene: TRBJ1-1
D gene: -
clone size: few
V gene: TRBV20-1
CDR3 DNA: TGCAGTGCAGCTAACACTGAAGCTTTCTTT
CDR3 protein: CSAANTEAFF

J gene: TRBJ2-3
D gene: TRBD1
clone size: -
V gene: TRBV10-1
CDR3 DNA: TGCGCCAGCAGTGGGGACAGGGGGAGCACAGATACGCAGTATTTT
CDR3 protein: CASSGDRGSTDTQYF

J gene: TRBJ2-1
D gene: -
clone size: -
V gene: TRBV7-2
CDR3 DNA: TGTGCCAGCAGCTTAGTCGGATACGCTAGCTCCTACAATGAGCAGTTCTTC
CDR3 protein: CASSLVGYASSYNEQFF

J gene: TRBJ2-1
D gene: -
clone size: -
V gene: TRBV5-1
CDR3 DNA: TGCGCCAGCAGCTTGGGGGTTTACAATGAGCAGTTCTTC
CDR3 protein: CASSLGVYNEQFF

J gene: TRBJ2-5
D gene: -
clone size: -
V gene: TRBV4-3
CDR3 DNA: TGCGCCAGCAGCCGACAGCTGGGGGCAGAGACCCAGTACTTC
CDR3 protein: CASSRQLGAETQYF

J gene: TRBJ2-7
D gene: TRBD2
clone size: -
V gene: TRBV6-6
CDR3 DNA: TGTGCCAGCAGGACCGGGACTATCCTCTACGAGCAGTACTTC
CDR3 protein: CASRTGTILYEQYF

J gene: TRBJ2-7
D gene: -
clone size: -
V gene: TRBV5-5
CDR3 DNA: TGTGCCAGCAGCTTGGTTGGCGGGACCGCCTCCTACGAGCAGTACTTC
CDR3 protein: CASSLVGGTASYEQYF

J gene: TRBJ1-1
D gene: -
clone size: -
V gene: TRBV20-1
CDR3 DNA: TGCAGTGTGGTCATGGGCACTGAAGCTTTCTTT
CDR3 protein: CSVVMGTEAFF

J gene: TRBJ1-1
D gene: -
clone size: -
V gene: TRBV5-5
CDR3 DNA: TGTGCCAGCAGCTTCACAGGGAACACTGAAGCTTTCTTT
CDR3 protein: CASSFTGNTEAFF

J gene: TRBJ2-1
D gene: TRBD2
clone size: -
V gene: TRBV7-9
CDR3 DNA: TGTGCCAGCAGCACTAGACTAGCGGGAGTCCATGAGCAGTTCTTC
CDR3 protein: CASSTRLAGVHEQFF

J gene: TRBJ2-1
D gene: -
clone size: -
V gene: TRBV4-1
CDR3 DNA: TGCGCCAGCAGCCAAGAGAGGTTGCGGGATGAGCAGTTCTTC
CDR3 protein: CASSQERLRDEQFF

J gene: TRBJ2-5
D gene: TRBD2
clone size: -
V gene: TRBV2
CDR3 DNA: TGTGCCAGCACCGAGTCTTCGGGGGGGATACAAGAGACCCAGTACTTC
CDR3 protein: CASTESSGGIQETQYF

J gene: TRBJ2-3
D gene: -
clone size: -
V gene: TRBV7-9
CDR3 DNA: TGTGCCAGCAGCTCCACAGGGCGGTTCACAGATACGCAGTATTTT
CDR3 protein: CASSSTGRFTDTQYF

J gene: TRBJ2-7
D gene: -
clone size: -
V gene: TRBV7-2
CDR3 DNA: TGTGCCAGCAGCCCGGGCGGCGGGTTCTCCTACGAGCAGTACTTC
CDR3 protein: CASSPGGGFSYEQYF

J gene: TRBJ1-5
D gene: TRBD1
clone size: -
V gene: TRBV28
CDR3 DNA: TGTGCCAGCAGTCCCCGGGACAGGGCGAAGCCCCAGCATTTT
CDR3 protein: CASSPRDRAKPQHF

J gene: TRBJ2-7
D gene: TRBD2
clone size: -
V gene: TRBV30
CDR3 DNA: TGTGCCTGGAGCCCGGGACTAGCGCCTTGGTTAGGGTACGAGCAGTACTTC
CDR3 protein: CAWSPGLAPWLGYEQYF

J gene: TRBJ2-6
D gene: -
clone size: -
V gene: TRBV6-1
CDR3 DNA: TGTGCCAGCAGTGCTTCCCACTGGACAGCACAACGCAACGTCCTGACTTTC
CDR3 protein: CASSASHWTAQRNVLTF

J gene: TRBJ2-5
D gene: -
clone size: -
V gene: TRBV29-1
CDR3 DNA: TGCAGCGTTGAAGACTCTCGAGGCGAGACCCAGTACTTC
CDR3 protein: CSVEDSRGETQYF

J gene: TRBJ1-5
D gene: -
clone size: -
V gene: TRBV4-2
CDR3 DNA: TGTGCCAGCAGCCAAGCAGACGACAATCAGCCCCAGCATTTT
CDR3 protein: CASSQADDNQPQHF

J gene: TRBJ1-5
D gene: TRBD1
clone size: few
V gene: TRBV7-2
CDR3 DNA: TGTGCCAGCAGCCCGACCAGACAGGGTAGCAATCAGCCCCAGCATTTT
CDR3 protein: CASSPTRQGSNQPQHF

J gene: TRBJ2-2
D gene: -
clone size: -
V gene: TRBV6-5
CDR3 DNA: TGTGCCAGCAAAGTTCGGCACAGGGTAACCGGGGAGCTGTTTTTT
CDR3 protein: CASKVRHRVTGELFF

J gene: TRBJ2-7
D gene: -
clone size: -
V gene: TRBV6-5
CDR3 DNA: TGTGCCAGCAGCCTCACTCGCTCCTACGAGCAGTACTTC
CDR3 protein: CASSLTRSYEQYF

J gene: TRBJ2-3
D gene: -
clone size: -
V gene: TRBV5-4
CDR3 DNA: TGTGCCAGCAGCTTGGATCAGGGCGATACGCAGTATTTT
CDR3 protein: CASSLDQGDTQYF

J gene: TRBJ2-1
D gene: TRBD2
clone size: once
V gene: TRBV4-1
CDR3 DNA: TGCGCCAGCAGCCCACCTTGGACTAGCGGGAACTACAATGAGCAGTTCTTC
CDR3 protein: CASSPPWTSGNYNEQFF

J gene: TRBJ2-3
D gene: -
clone size: -
V gene: TRBV29-1
CDR3 DNA: TGCAGCGTTGGAGCGGCCACAGATACGCAGTATTTT
CDR3 protein: CSVGAATDTQYF

J gene: TRBJ1-1
D gene: -
clone size: -
V gene: TRBV12-5
CDR3 DNA: TGTGCTAGTGGTTTGGTACTGGGTGACTATTGGGCTGAAGCTTTCTTT
CDR3 protein: CASGLVLGDYWAEAFF

J gene: TRBJ2-7
D gene: -
clone size: -
V gene: TRBV6-5
CDR3 DNA: TGTGCCAGCAGTAGCCCGGGCAGCGAGCAGTACTTC
CDR3 protein: CASSSPGSEQYF

J gene: TRBJ2-2
D gene: TRBD1
clone size: -
V gene: TRBV10-3
CDR3 DNA: TGTGCCATCAGGGGCAGGGAGACAGGGACCGGGGAGCTGTTTTTT
CDR3 protein: CAIRGRETGTGELFF

J gene: TRBJ1-1
D gene: -
clone size: -
V gene: TRBV13
CDR3 DNA: TGTGCCAGCAGCTTAAGGCAGAACATGAACACTGAAGCTTTCTTT
CDR3 protein: CASSLRQNMNTEAFF

J gene: TRBJ2-5
D gene: -
clone size: -
V gene: TRBV27
CDR3 DNA: TGTGCCAGCGGGGTGTGGGGGACCCAGTACTTC
CDR3 protein: CASGVWGTQYF

J gene: TRBJ1-3
D gene: -
clone size: -
V gene: TRBV19
CDR3 DNA: TGTGCCAGTCTCGGGGGGATTGGAAACACCATATATTTT
CDR3 protein: CASLGGIGNTIYF

J gene: TRBJ2-1
D gene: -
clone size: -
V gene: TRBV5-1
CDR3 DNA: TGCGCCAGCAGCTTGGGTTCTACCTTGGCCTACAATGAGCAGTTCTTC
CDR3 protein: CASSLGSTLAYNEQFF

J gene: TRBJ1-1
D gene: -
clone size: -
V gene: TRBV6-6
CDR3 DNA: TGTGCCAGCAGTTACAACCCGAACACTGAAGCTTTCTTT
CDR3 protein: CASSYNPNTEAFF

J gene: TRBJ1-1
D gene: -
clone size: few
V gene: TRBV6-6
CDR3 DNA: TGTGCCAGCAGTCACGGGGGGTCTGAAGCTTTCTTT
CDR3 protein: CASSHGGSEAFF

J gene: TRBJ2-7
D gene: -
clone size: -
V gene: TRBV5-5
CDR3 DNA: TGTGCCAGCAGCTTGGCCATATTTGAGGAGCAGTACTTC
CDR3 protein: CASSLAIFEEQYF

J gene: TRBJ1-5
D gene: -
clone size: -
V gene: TRBV6-5
CDR3 DNA: TGTGCCAGCAGCGGGGGCCTCAATCAGCCCCAGCATTTT
CDR3 protein: CASSGGLNQPQHF

J gene: TRBJ1-2
D gene: -
clone size: -
V gene: TRBV18
CDR3 DNA: TGTGCCAGCTCACCCACCGATGGGGGAAATGGCTACACCTTC
CDR3 protein: CASSPTDGGNGYTF

J gene: TRBJ2-5
D gene: -
clone size: many
V gene: TRBV4-3
CDR3 DNA: TGCGCCAGCAGCCAAGTGTTGGGACTTGTGGGGGTGGAGACCCAGTACTTC
CDR3 protein: CASSQVLGLVGVETQYF

J gene: TRBJ1-1
D gene: -
clone size: many
V gene: TRBV2
CDR3 DNA: TGTGCCAGCCGAAACGAGAACACTGAAGCTTTCTTT
CDR3 protein: CASRNENTEAFF

J gene: TRBJ2-7
D gene: -
clone size: -
V gene: TRBV5-1
CDR3 DNA: TGCGCCAGCAGTGTTGAGAACGAGCAGTACTTC
CDR3 protein: CASSVENEQYF

J gene: TRBJ2-1
D gene: -
clone size: -
V gene: TRBV5-4
CDR3 DNA: TGTGCCAGCAGCCCCGGTGGGGGGGCCATCTATGAGCAGTTCTTC
CDR3 protein: CASSPGGGAIYEQFF

J gene: TRBJ2-7
D gene: -
clone size: -
V gene: TRBV30
CDR3 DNA: TGTGCCTGGAGTGTAGTGGGCGGGACCGGTGAGCAGTACTTC
CDR3 protein: CAWSVVGGTGEQYF

J gene: TRBJ1-1
D gene: -
clone size: -
V gene: TRBV5-6
CDR3 DNA: TGTGCCAGCAGCTTGGACCCCATACAAACTCTAGGGAACACTGAAGCTTTCTTT
CDR3 protein: CASSLDPIQTLGNTEAFF